Below, one T cell receptor (beta chain) is given with its context. No antigen is known for it. This sample is drawn from a study of Ad26.COV2.S vaccination and SARS-CoV-2 variants. General study results and limits: Substantial breadth in spike-specific CD8+ and CD4+ T cell responses was reportedly seen after vaccination. From the TCR breadth and depth analyses, total T cell responses may have been underestimated. Among vaccine recipients, spike-specific TCR breadth exceeded that of placebo recipients.

CDR3 size: 15 residues. The V and J ends lost 2 bases and 6 bases, in that order; junction bases with no gene match: 7. The germline V gene encodes CDR1 LNHDA and CDR2 SQIVND (reference sequence). The data were produced by immunoSEQ multiplex PCR, yet TCRdb's version contains in-frame clones alone and is incomplete. The data hold more than 300,000 clones, with around nine tenths observed a single time. Treatment denoted: some 20 received Ad26.COV2.S at low or high dose, single or two shots; about 5 received placebo; per-sample allocation not given. Samples analyzed were those drawn on day 63 after the first vaccine or placebo injection. Wuhan-strain SARS-CoV-2 spike was expressed by the Ad26 vector that made up the vaccine.

This TCR was sampled from a person between 18 and 65 years old who received the Ad26.COV2.S COVID-19 vaccine or a placebo. This chain links TRBV19 with TRBJ2-4, with TRBD1 identical over 7 bases. Sequencing was performed on peripheral blood, taken in a trial of Ad26.COV2.S vaccine versus placebo. The DNA of the CDR3 is TGTGCCAGTAGTATAATCGGACAGGCGTTAAACATTCAGTACTTC. This gives the protein CASSIIGQALNIQYF.